This T cell receptor (beta chain) was observed in a study of T cell changes during pregnancy in multiple sclerosis. Sequenced by immunoSEQ multiplex PCR; TCRdb stores in-frame clones only, minus some. Of 60,000 to 75,000 clones listed, approximately 91% are singletons. CDR3 size: 15 residues. V was clipped by 0 bases and J by 5 bases, with 13 bases between them. Germline V CDR1 and CDR2: MGHRA, YSYEKL. This sequence was found in a female donor with multiple sclerosis, enrolled in a pregnancy study. V is TRBV4-1 and J is TRBJ2-5; D may be TRBD2 (5 bases). The sequencing used peripheral blood, collected in the third trimester of pregnancy. Written as DNA, the CDR3 is TGCGCCAGCAGCCAAGATCCTACTAGTATGGAGACCCAGTACTTC. Translated: CASSQDPTSMETQYF.